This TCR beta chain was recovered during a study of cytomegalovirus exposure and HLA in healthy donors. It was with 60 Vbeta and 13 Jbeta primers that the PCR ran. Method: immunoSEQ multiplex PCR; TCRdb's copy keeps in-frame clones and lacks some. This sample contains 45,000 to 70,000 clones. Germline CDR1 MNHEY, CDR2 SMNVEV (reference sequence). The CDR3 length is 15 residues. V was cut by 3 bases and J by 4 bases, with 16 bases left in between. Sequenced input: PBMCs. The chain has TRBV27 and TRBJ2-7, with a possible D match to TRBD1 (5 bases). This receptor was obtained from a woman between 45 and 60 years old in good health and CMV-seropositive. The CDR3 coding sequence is TGTGCCAGCAGTTTCGGCGGTGCAGGGAAATACGAGCAGTACTTC. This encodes CASSFGGAGKYEQYF.